The clone carrying this T cell receptor (beta chain) was seen many times. This CDR3 is 16 amino acids long. Trimming cost V 3 bases and J 0 bases, with 11 bases left between them. CDR1 and CDR2 (germline): KGHSH, LQKENI. TCRdb passed the 5' RACE reads through MiXCR, listing each CDR3 protein once. The sample yields just over 300,000 distinct CDR3 sequences, roughly 3.5% seen once. The data originate from a study of T cells after yellow fever vaccination. The TCR comes from a young man who received the YFV17D yellow fever vaccine. The sample here was PBMCs, taken on the day of the yellow fever booster vaccination. V is TRBV18 and J is TRBJ2-2, with a possible D match to TRBD1 (5 bases). The CDR3 loop reads CASSPFDSANTGELFF. In DNA, the CDR3 is TGTGCCAGCTCACCGTTCGACAGCGCGAACACCGGGGAGCTGTTTTTT.